This record concerns one T cell receptor beta chain sequence. What it recognizes is unknown. The junction departs from germline at one end; a sequencing error may be responsible. Germline lookup yields CDR1 MNHNS and CDR2 SASEGT. The CDR3 is 14 amino acids. MiXCR, applied by TCRdb to the 5' RACE reads, yields one record per CDR3 protein. This sample has more than 95,000 distinct CDR3 sequences; over 8% occur once, and the top ten carry about 40%. The data are from a study of T cells after yellow fever vaccination. Study-level points and caveats: Post-booster samples contained most primary-vaccination clones (approximately 96% CD4, 88% CD8).

The material sequenced was CD8+ T cells sorted from PBMCs, taken on the day of the yellow fever booster vaccination. The chain couples TRBV6-1 to TRBJ1-5; the D is unclear. This TCR came from a man aged 18 to 29 who received the YFV17D yellow fever vaccine. The CDR3 spells CASTEGEGNQPQHF. The CDR3, as DNA: TGTGCCAGCACTGAAGGAGAGGGCAATCAGCCCCAGCATTTT.